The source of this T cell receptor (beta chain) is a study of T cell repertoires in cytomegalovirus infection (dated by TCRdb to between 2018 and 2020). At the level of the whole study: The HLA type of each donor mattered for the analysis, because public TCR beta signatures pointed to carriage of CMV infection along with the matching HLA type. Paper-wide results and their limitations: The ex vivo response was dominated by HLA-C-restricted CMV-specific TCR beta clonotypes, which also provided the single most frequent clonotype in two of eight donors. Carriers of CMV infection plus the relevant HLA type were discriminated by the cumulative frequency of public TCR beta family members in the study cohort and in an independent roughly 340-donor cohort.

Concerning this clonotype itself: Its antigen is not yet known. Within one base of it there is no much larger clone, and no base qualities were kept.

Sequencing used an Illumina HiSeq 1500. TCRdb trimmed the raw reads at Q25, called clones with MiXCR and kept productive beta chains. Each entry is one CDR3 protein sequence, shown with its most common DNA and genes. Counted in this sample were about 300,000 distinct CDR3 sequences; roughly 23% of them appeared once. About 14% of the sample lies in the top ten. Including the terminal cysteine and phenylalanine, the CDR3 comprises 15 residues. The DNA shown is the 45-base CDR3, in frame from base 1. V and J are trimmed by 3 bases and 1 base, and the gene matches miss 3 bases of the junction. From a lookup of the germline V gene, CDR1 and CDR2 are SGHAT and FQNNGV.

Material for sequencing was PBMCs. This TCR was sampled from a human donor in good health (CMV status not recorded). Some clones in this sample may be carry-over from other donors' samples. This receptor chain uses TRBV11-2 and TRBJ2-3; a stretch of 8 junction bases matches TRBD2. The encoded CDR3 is CASSFSGARTDTQYF. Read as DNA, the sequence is TGTGCCAGCAGCTTTAGCGGGGCGCGCACAGATACGCAGTATTTT.